What follows are 27 T cell receptor beta chains derived from one specimen sequenced in a study of post-analysis software for immune sequencing data. Findings and limits, study-wide: TRBV segments more frequent in patients than in controls numbered about five and included TRBV5-6, TRBV5-1 and TRBV20-1.

Prepared libraries of TCR beta cDNA carried unique molecular identifiers. One entry per CDR3 protein results from TCRdb running MiXCR on the PCR reads. This table holds a few hundred thousand distinct CDR3 sequences, 34% found once. Their recognized antigens are unknown. Sequenced: blood. These receptors all stem from a girl under 18 with multiple sclerosis.

This clonotype was counted at least ten times. The chain carries TRBV7-2 and TRBJ2-3; the match to TRBD2 covers 8 bases. The J segment lost 9 bases and the V segment lost 6 bases, leaving 17 bases of the junction unmatched. The CDR3 length is 16 residues. Germline-derived CDR1 and CDR2 are SGHTA and FQGNSA. In DNA form, the CDR3 reads TGTGCCAGCAGTTACGCGGGGGGACTAAATGGTGGAACGCAGTATTTT. Its translation: CASSYAGGLNGGTQYF.

A remark on this clonotype: A read error may be the cause here, since a much bigger clone is one base away. The chain's CDR3 is CASSYNRGEQYF. The CDR3 coding sequence is TGTGCCAGCAGTTACAACCGGGGTGAGCAGTACTTC. V and J are TRBV6-5 and TRBJ2-5; TRBD2 might be the D (5 bases). Germline V gene data show CDR1 as MNHEY and CDR2 as SVGAGI. This CDR3 has 12 amino acids. Trimming cost V 2 bases and J 11 bases, with 12 bases left between them.

The chain uses TRBV2 and TRBJ2-3; D not certain. CDR1 and CDR2 from the germline V gene are SNHLY and FYNNEI. The CDR3 totals 11 residues. V gave up 5 bases and J gave up 11 bases, with 11 bases separating them. The CDR3 nucleotides read TGTGCCAGCAGTAGCCGTTGGGAGCAGTATTTT. It codes for CASSSRWEQYF.

The chain recombines TRBV2 with TRBJ1-5; 7 bases agree with TRBD1. Germline lookup yields CDR1 SNHLY and CDR2 FYNNEI. This CDR3 has 13 amino acids. Trimming at V came to 8 bases and at J to 6 bases, leaving 7 bases not matched to a gene. The CDR3 loop is CASRGRGIQPQHF. CDR3 coding DNA: TGTGCCAGCCGGGGCAGGGGGATTCAGCCCCAGCATTTT.

The genes are TRBV2 and TRBJ2-5, with D possibly matching TRBD2 (7 bases). V was shortened by 7 bases and J by 1 base, with 16 bases between the two germline ends. The germline CDR1 and CDR2 sequences are SNHLY and FYNNEI. This CDR3 spans 15 amino acids. In nucleotides, the CDR3 is TGTGCCAGCACCCGGGGAGGGGGACCCCAAGAGACCCAGTACTTC. Amino acids: CASTRGGGPQETQYF.

The chain is built from TRBV4-1 and TRBJ2-1; 10 positions match TRBD2. V dropped 3 bases and J dropped 6; count of bases not matched to a gene: 8. Germline V gene lookup returns CDR1 MGHRA and CDR2 YSYEKL. This CDR3 spans 16 amino acids. The CDR3 region is CASSQVGLAKINEQFF. CDR3 in DNA: TGCGCCAGCAGCCAGGTGGGACTAGCGAAAATCAATGAGCAGTTCTTC.

Ten or more counts support this clonotype. V is TRBV6-5 and J is TRBJ2-1, with D perhaps TRBD1 or TRBD2 (6 bases each). Germline values: CDR1 MNHEY, CDR2 SVGAGI. The CDR3 is made up of 15 amino acids. V dropped 4 bases and J dropped 7 bases, with 17 bases sitting between them. The CDR3 DNA sequence: TGTGCCAGCAGTTTGCTTGAGGGGGGCGATAATGAGCAGTTCTTC. As protein: CASSLLEGGDNEQFF.

The V call is TRBV5-1, the J call TRBJ2-7; no clear D gene. CDR1 and CDR2 from the germline V gene are SGHRS and YFSETQ. This CDR3 region has 14 residues. V dropped 1 base and J dropped 0 bases, with 8 bases sitting between them. The CDR3 spells CASSLMQSSYEQYF. Here the CDR3 DNA reads TGCGCCAGCAGCTTGATGCAAAGCTCCTACGAGCAGTACTTC. Based on the CDR3 plus reference TRBV5-1 and TRBJ2-7, the full variable domain is KAGVTQTPRYLIKTRGQQVTLSCSPISGHRSVSWYQQTPGQGLQFLFEYFSETQRNKGNFPGRFSGRQFSNSRSEMNVSTLELGDSALYLCASSLMQSSYEQYFGPGTRLTVT.

The chain couples TRBV6-5 to TRBJ2-7; 12 nucleotides line up with TRBD2. V dropped 6 bases and J dropped 0; count of bases not matched to a gene: 6. CDR1 is MNHEY and CDR2 is SVGAGI in the germline V gene. This CDR3 contains 16 residues. CDR3 amino acids: CASSTRTSGVSYEQYF. In DNA form, the CDR3 reads TGTGCCAGCAGCACAAGGACTAGCGGGGTCTCCTACGAGCAGTACTTC.

This clonotype occurred a few times. CDR3: CASSQGPDQPQHF. The CDR3 DNA is TGTGCCAGCAGCCAGGGACCGGATCAGCCCCAGCATTTT. This sequence joins TRBV5-5 and TRBJ1-5; perhaps TRBD1 as D (5 bases). Between the trimmed V and J ends, which lost 4 bases and 5 bases, there was a span of 10 bases. Per the germline V gene, CDR1 is SGHKS and CDR2 is YYEKEE (reference sequence). This CDR3 spans 13 amino acids.

As to this clonotype: A read error may be the cause here, since a much bigger clone is one base away. The V gene is TRBV10-3, the J gene TRBJ2-1; tentative D call: TRBD1 (6 bases). This CDR3 is 15 amino acids long. Germline CDR1 is ENHRY and CDR2 is SYGVKD. With 4 bases removed from V and 13 bases from J, the gap between germline ends came to 23 bases. CDR3 protein: CAISAQGDIQETQFF. DNA for the CDR3: TGTGCCATCAGTGCCCAAGGGGACATACAAGAGACCCAGTTCTTC.

The genes are TRBV4-1 and TRBJ1-2; 8 bases line up with TRBD1. CDR1 and CDR2 from the germline V gene are MGHRA and YSYEKL. The ends lost 1 base at V and 2 bases at J; junction bases unmatched: 9. CDR3 size: 17 residues. CDR3 amino acids: CASSQGIWTGRNYGYTF. CDR3 in DNA: TGCGCCAGCAGCCAAGGGATCTGGACAGGGAGGAACTATGGCTACACCTTC.

The V and J genes are TRBV6-5 and TRBJ2-7, with no clear D. From germline, CDR1 is MNHEY and CDR2 SVGAGI. The CDR3 sequence is 14 residues long. Trimming shortened V by 7 bases and J by 7 bases, and 20 bases separated the two germline ends. This CDR3 is CASNKVRTYNEQYF. CDR3 in DNA: TGTGCCAGCAACAAGGTTAGGACCTACAATGAGCAGTACTTC.

This clonotype has a handful of counts. The genes are TRBV5-1 and TRBJ2-5; 8 bases fit TRBD2. Germline CDR1 and CDR2: SGHRS and YFSETQ. Unmatched junction bases numbered 12, after V lost 4 bases and J lost 4 bases. This CDR3 comprises 16 residues. CDR3 residues: CASSPRTSPLGETQYF. CDR3 nucleotides: TGCGCCAGCAGCCCAAGGACTAGCCCCCTAGGAGAGACCCAGTACTTC.

The sample holds a few counts of this clonotype. The chain carries TRBV6-6 and TRBJ2-3, with 9 bases matching TRBD2. Germline V gene lookup returns CDR1 MNHNY and CDR2 SVGAGI (reference sequence). J gave up 2 bases and V 6 bases, and 6 bases lay outside the gene matches. There are 15 residues in the CDR3. Written as DNA, the CDR3 is TGTGCCAGCAGAAGACTAGCGGTCAACACAGATACGCAGTATTTT. It translates to CASRRLAVNTDTQYF.

The V gene is TRBV9, the J gene TRBJ1-2; D call uncertain. CDR3 length: 15 amino acids. Per germline, CDR1 SGDLS and CDR2 YYNGEE. V was cut by 1 base and J by 4 bases, with 14 bases left in between. The chain's CDR3 is CASSVLSGGVYGYTF. CDR3 nucleotides: TGTGCCAGCAGCGTACTATCAGGCGGAGTCTATGGCTACACCTTC.

The chain joins TRBV6-5 to TRBJ2-1; TRBD1 or TRBD2 may be the D gene (5 bases each). Germline assignment: CDR1 MNHEY and CDR2 SVGAGI. This CDR3 has 13 amino acids. Trimming left V 2 bases short and J 5 bases short, with 7 bases between. The CDR3 bases are TGTGCCAGCAGTTACGGGACGGACAATGAGCAGTTCTTC. Its translation is CASSYGTDNEQFF.

The rearrangement uses TRBV20-1 and TRBJ2-7; TRBD2 aligns across 13 bases. The CDR3 contains 16 residues. The V gene's germline CDR1 is DFQATT and CDR2 SNEGSKA (reference sequence). V was clipped by 1 base and J by 0 bases; unmatched bases: 3. CDR3 in amino acids: CSARGGLAGNSYEQYF. Here the CDR3 DNA reads TGCAGTGCTAGAGGGGGACTAGCGGGGAACTCCTACGAGCAGTACTTC.

The rearrangement uses TRBV4-1 and TRBJ2-3, with D possibly matching TRBD2 (5 bases). This CDR3 has 16 amino acids. Germline CDR1 MGHRA, CDR2 YSYEKL. The V gene lost 0 bases and the J gene lost 6 bases, with 16 bases spanning the gap. CDR3 coding DNA: TGCGCCAGCAGCCAAGAATTCGGTACCCCGGGGGATACGCAGTATTTT. Amino acids: CASSQEFGTPGDTQYF.

This clonotype was seen only a few times. V usage is TRBV20-1 and J usage is TRBJ2-1; no firm D call. In germline, CDR1 is DFQATT, CDR2 SNEGSKA (reference sequence). With 3 bases removed from V and 5 bases from J, the gap between germline ends came to 2 bases. CDR3 length equals 10 residues. The CDR3 DNA reads TGCAGTGCTAGTCACAATGAGCAGTTCTTC. As protein: CSASHNEQFF.

This clonotype turned up a few times. The CDR3 DNA reads as TGTGCCAGCAGCCAACTCCCCATGATCTTTGCTAGTGAAAAACTGTTTTTT. Translating gives CASSQLPMIFASEKLFF. The J gene is TRBJ1-4, the V gene TRBV4-2; D gene unclear. V shed 2 bases and J shed 7 bases, with 20 bases lying between them. The germline CDR1 and CDR2 sequences are LGHNA and YNFKEQ. The CDR3 consists of 17 residues.

This chain uses TRBV20-1 with TRBJ1-1, with D maybe TRBD1 (5 bases). CDR3 length equals 12 residues. The V gene lost 5 bases and the J gene lost 7 bases, with 14 bases spanning the gap. The germline CDR1 and CDR2 sequences are DFQATT and SNEGSKA (reference sequence). CDR3 sequence (DNA): TGCAGTGCTCTTGGTTGGGGCAGTGAAGCTTTCTTT. Protein product: CSALGWGSEAFF.

This clonotype has just a few counts. The genes are TRBV5-6 and TRBJ2-1; 8 bases are shared with TRBD1. Trimming at V came to 1 base and at J to 9 bases, leaving 9 bases not matched to a gene. This CDR3 is built from 15 residues. Germline loops: CDR1 SGHDT, CDR2 YYEEEE. The CDR3 sequence is CASSLFGQGVSEQFF. The CDR3 nucleotides read TGTGCCAGCAGCTTGTTCGGACAGGGTGTCAGTGAGCAGTTCTTC.

The chain links TRBV3-1 to TRBJ2-2; no firm D call. Deletions cut 2 bases from V and 7 bases from J, with 11 bases between. This CDR3 is built from 14 residues. Germline V CDR1 and CDR2: LGHDT, YNNKEL (reference sequence). The CDR3 loop is CASSQSGLSGELFF. The CDR3 DNA follows: TGTGCCAGCAGCCAATCCGGGCTTAGCGGGGAGCTGTTTTTT.

The rearrangement links TRBV5-1 to TRBJ1-2; D uncertain. The CDR3 is made up of 16 amino acids. Trimming shortened V by 0 bases and J by 5 bases, and 17 bases separated the two germline ends. Germline lookup yields CDR1 SGHRS and CDR2 YFSETQ. CDR3 DNA: TGCGCCAGCAGCTTGGAGGCCGGACCTCTTGTGTATGGCTACACCTTC. This codes for CASSLEAGPLVYGYTF. The full variable domain, in which reference TRBV5-1 and TRBJ1-2 provide the parts outside the CDR3, is KAGVTQTPRYLIKTRGQQVTLSCSPISGHRSVSWYQQTPGQGLQFLFEYFSETQRNKGNFPGRFSGRQFSNSRSEMNVSTLELGDSALYLCASSLEAGPLVYGYTFGSGTRLTVV.

V gene TRBV12-3 or TRBV12-4 combines with J gene TRBJ2-5; 12 nucleotides match TRBD2. This CDR3 spans 17 amino acids. Unmatched junction bases numbered 6, after V lost 4 bases and J lost 0 bases. CDR3 nucleotide sequence: TGTGCCAGCAGTTCCCCGCGACTAGCGGGGGACCAAGAGACCCAGTACTTC. Residues: CASSSPRLAGDQETQYF.

The rearrangement links TRBV29-1 to TRBJ2-1; 10 nucleotides line up with TRBD2. Germline V lookup: CDR1 SQVTM, CDR2 ANQGSEA. The CDR3 is 16 residues long. V shed 3 bases, J shed 1 base, and the junction held 6 bases outside the gene matches. The chain's CDR3 is CSVDSLAGDSYNEQFF. As DNA, the CDR3 is TGCAGCGTTGATTCTCTAGCGGGGGATTCCTACAATGAGCAGTTCTTC.